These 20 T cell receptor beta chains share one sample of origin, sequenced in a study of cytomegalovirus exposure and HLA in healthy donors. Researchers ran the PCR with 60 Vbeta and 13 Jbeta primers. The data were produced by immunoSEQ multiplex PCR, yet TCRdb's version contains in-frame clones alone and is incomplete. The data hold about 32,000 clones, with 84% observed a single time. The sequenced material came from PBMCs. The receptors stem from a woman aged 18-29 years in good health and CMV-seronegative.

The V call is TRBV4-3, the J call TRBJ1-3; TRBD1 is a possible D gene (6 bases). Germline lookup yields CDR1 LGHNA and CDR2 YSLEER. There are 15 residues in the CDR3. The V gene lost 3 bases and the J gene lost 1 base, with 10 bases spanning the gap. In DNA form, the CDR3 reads TGCGCCAGCAGCCAGCACAGGGCTTCTGGAAACACCATATATTTT. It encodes CASSQHRASGNTIYF.

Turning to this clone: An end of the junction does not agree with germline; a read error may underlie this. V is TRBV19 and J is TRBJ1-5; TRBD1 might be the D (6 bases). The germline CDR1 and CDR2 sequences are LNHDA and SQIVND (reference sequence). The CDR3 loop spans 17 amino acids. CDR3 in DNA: TGTGCCAGTCAGGATATCGGACAGAGCTATAGCAATCAGCCCCAGAATTTT. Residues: CASQDIGQSYSNQPQNF.

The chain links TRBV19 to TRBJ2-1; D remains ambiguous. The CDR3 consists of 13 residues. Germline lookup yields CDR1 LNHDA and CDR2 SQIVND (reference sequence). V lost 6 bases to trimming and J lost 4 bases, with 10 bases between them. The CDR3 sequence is CASRPTSYNEQFF. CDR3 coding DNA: TGTGCCAGTAGACCCACAAGTTACAATGAGCAGTTCTTC.

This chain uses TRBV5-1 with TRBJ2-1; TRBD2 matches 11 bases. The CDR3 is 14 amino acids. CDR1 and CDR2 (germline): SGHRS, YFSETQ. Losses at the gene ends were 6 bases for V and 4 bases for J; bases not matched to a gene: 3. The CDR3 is CASNVAGGYNEQFF. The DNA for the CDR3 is TGCGCCAGCAACGTAGCGGGAGGGTACAATGAGCAGTTCTTC.

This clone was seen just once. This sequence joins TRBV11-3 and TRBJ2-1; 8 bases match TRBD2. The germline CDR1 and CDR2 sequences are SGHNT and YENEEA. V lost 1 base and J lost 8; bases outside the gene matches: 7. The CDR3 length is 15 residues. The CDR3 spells CASSLVGTSEYEQFF. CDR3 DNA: TGTGCCAGCAGCTTAGTCGGGACTAGTGAGTATGAGCAGTTCTTC.

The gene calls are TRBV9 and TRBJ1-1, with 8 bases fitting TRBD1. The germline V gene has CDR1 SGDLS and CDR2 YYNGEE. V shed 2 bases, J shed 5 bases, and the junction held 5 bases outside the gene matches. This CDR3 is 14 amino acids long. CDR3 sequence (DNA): TGTGCCAGCAGCGTGACAGGGGATGGAACTGAAGCTTTCTTT. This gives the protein CASSVTGDGTEAFF.

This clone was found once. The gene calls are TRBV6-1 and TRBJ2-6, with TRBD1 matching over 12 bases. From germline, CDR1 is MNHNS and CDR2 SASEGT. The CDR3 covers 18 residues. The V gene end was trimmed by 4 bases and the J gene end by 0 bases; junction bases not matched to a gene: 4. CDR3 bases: TGTGCCAGCAGTGCGGGACAGGGGGCAAACTCTGGGGCCAACGTCCTGACTTTC. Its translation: CASSAGQGANSGANVLTF.

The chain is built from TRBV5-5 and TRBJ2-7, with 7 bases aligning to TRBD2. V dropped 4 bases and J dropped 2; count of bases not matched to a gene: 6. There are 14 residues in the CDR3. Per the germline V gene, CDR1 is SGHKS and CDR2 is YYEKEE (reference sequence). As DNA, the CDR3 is TGTGCCAGCAGCGGTCGGGAGGCCCCCTACGAGCAGTACTTC. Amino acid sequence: CASSGREAPYEQYF.

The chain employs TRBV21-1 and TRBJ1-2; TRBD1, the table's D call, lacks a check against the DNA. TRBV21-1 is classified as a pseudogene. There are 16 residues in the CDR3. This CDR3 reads CASSTPGGASNYGYTF. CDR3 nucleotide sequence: TGTGCCAGCAGCACACCAGGGGGCGCGTCCAACTATGGCTACACCTTC.

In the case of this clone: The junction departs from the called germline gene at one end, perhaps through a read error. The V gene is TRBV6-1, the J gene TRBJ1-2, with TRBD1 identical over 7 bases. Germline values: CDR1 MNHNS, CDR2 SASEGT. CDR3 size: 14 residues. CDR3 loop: CASSALGGNYGYPF. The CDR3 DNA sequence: TGTGCCAGCAGTGCCTTAGGGGGCAACTATGGCTACCCCTTC.

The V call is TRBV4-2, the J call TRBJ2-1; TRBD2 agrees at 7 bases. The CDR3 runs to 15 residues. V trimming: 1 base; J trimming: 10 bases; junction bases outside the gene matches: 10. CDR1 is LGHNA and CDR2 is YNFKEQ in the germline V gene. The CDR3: CASSQGQAWRGEQFF. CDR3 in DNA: TGTGCCAGCAGCCAAGGCCAGGCCTGGCGGGGGGAGCAGTTCTTC.

The CDR3 loop is CASSNRDRAYGYTF. The CDR3 DNA reads as TGTGCCAGCAGTAACCGGGACAGGGCCTATGGCTACACCTTC. The rearrangement links TRBV6-5 to TRBJ1-2; TRBD1 aligns across 9 bases. The J segment lost 4 bases and the V segment lost 5 bases, leaving 5 bases of the junction unmatched. From germline, CDR1 is MNHEY and CDR2 SVGAGI. The CDR3 is made up of 14 amino acids.

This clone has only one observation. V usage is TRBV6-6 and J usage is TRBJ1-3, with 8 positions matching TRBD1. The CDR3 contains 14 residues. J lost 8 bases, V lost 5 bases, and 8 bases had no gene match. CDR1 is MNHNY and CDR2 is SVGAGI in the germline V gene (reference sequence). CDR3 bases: TGTGCCAGCAGTGACGGACAGGGCTTGTACACCATATATTTT. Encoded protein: CASSDGQGLYTIYF.

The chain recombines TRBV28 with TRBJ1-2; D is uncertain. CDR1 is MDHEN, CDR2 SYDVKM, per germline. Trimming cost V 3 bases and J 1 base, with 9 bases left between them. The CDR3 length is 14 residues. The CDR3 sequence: CASSFFRSNYGYTF. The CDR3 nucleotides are TGTGCCAGCAGTTTTTTCCGGAGTAACTATGGCTACACCTTC.

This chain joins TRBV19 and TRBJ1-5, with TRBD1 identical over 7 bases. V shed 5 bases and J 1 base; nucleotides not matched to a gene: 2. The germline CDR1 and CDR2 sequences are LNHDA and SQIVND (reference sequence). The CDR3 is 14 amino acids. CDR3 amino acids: CASSRGQSNQPQHF. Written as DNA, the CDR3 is TGTGCCAGTAGTCGGGGACAGAGCAATCAGCCCCAGCATTTT.

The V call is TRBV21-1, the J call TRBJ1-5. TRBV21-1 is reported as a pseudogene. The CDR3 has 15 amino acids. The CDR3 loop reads CASSRSGRTNQPQHF. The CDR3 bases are TGTGCCAGCAGCCGGTCGGGGAGAACCAATCAGCCCCAGCATTTT.

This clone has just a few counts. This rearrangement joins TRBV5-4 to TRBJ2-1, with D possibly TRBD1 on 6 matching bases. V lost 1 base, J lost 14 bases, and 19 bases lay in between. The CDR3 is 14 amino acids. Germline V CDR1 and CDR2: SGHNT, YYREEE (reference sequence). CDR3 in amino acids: CASSLPLGGSPEFF. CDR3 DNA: TGTGCCAGCAGCTTGCCACTTGGGGGCTCCCCGGAGTTCTTC.

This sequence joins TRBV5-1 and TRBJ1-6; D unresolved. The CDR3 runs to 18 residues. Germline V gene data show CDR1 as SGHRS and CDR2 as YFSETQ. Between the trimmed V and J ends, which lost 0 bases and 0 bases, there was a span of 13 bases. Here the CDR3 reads CASSLAGIRSSYNSPLHF. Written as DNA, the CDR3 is TGCGCCAGCAGCTTGGCTGGCATACGTTCCTCCTATAATTCACCCCTCCACTTT. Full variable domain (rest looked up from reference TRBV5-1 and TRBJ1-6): KAGVTQTPRYLIKTRGQQVTLSCSPISGHRSVSWYQQTPGQGLQFLFEYFSETQRNKGNFPGRFSGRQFSNSRSEMNVSTLELGDSALYLCASSLAGIRSSYNSPLHFGNGTRLTVT.

In nucleotides, the CDR3 is TGTGCCTGGAGTGTACTATCTGGGACAGACGCATTCAATCAGCCCCAGCATTTT. This encodes CAWSVLSGTDAFNQPQHF. The rearrangement links TRBV30 to TRBJ1-5; 7 bases agree with TRBD1. CDR1 and CDR2 from the germline V gene are GTSNPN and SVGIG (reference sequence). The CDR3 runs 18 residues. Trimming removed 0 bases from V and 3 bases from J; junction bases left unmatched: 14.

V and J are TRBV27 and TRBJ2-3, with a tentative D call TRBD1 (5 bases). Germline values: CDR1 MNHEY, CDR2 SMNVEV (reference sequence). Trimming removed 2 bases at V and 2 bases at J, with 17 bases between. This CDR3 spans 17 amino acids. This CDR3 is CASSLLAGRTHTDTQYF. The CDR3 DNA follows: TGTGCCAGCAGTTTACTGGCAGGGCGGACCCACACAGATACGCAGTATTTT.